The clone carrying this T cell receptor (beta chain) was counted at least ten times. The sample belongs to a study of early T cells in non-severe SARS-CoV-2 infection. Unique molecular identifiers were attached to individual cDNA molecules. TCRdb reanalysed the 5' RACE reads using MiXCR and keeps one entry per CDR3 protein. This repertoire shows 80,000 to 95,000 distinct CDR3 sequences, 11% to 15% found once; its top ten account for approximately 11%. The CDR3 is made up of 13 amino acids. The germline V gene encodes CDR1 SQVTM and CDR2 ANQGSEA. V gave up 4 bases and J gave up 6 bases; unmatched junction bases: 6.

This rearrangement joins TRBV29-1 to TRBJ1-1, with 9 bases aligning to TRBD1. This clonotype was sampled from an adult who was a healthcare worker with PCR-confirmed SARS-CoV-2 infection or an uninfected control (not recorded which). The sequenced material came from whole blood. The CDR3 DNA is TGCAGCGTTGCACACAGGGGGCGAGCTGAAGCTTTCTTT. Protein sequence: CSVAHRGRAEAFF.